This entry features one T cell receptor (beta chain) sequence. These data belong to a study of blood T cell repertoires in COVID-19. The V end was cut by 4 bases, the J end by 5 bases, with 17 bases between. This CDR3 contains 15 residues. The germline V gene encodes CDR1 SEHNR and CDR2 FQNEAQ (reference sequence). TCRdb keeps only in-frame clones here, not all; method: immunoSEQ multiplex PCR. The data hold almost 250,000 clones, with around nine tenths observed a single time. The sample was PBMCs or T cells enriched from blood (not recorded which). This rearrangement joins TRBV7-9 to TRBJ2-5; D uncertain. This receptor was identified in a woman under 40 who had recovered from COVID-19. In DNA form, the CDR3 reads TGTGCCAGCAGCTCTGGCGGAGTAGACGGGGAGACCCAGTACTTC. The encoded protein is CASSSGGVDGETQYF.